This section outlines one T cell receptor (beta chain) sequence together with its context. Antigen: not known. Lacking the conserved final phenylalanine or tryptophan, this CDR3 likely reflects a read error. The DNA is left out, because the CDR3 cannot be placed on it with certainty; the CDR3 is given as TCRdb lists it. Unsorted bulk tissue of about 20-30 mg yielded co-extracted RNA and DNA. Every tumor specimen contained over 85% viable tumor cells. A constant-region primer primed TCR beta cDNA synthesis from about 0.45 ug of total RNA. Libraries covering TCR beta were generated through three nested multiplex PCR rounds (using a slightly modified ARM-PCR). Amplification in the first two PCR rounds was performed using TRBV1-TRBV30 forward primers and a C-beta reverse primer for around 10 cycles each. TCRdb fed the multiplex PCR reads into MiXCR, producing one record per CDR3 protein. This table has about 84,000 distinct CDR3 sequences, about three quarters appearing once.

This specimen belongs to a study of tumor-infiltrating lymphocytes in primary liver carcinoma. The germline V gene encodes CDR1 SNHLY and CDR2 FYNNEI. Termini included, the CDR3 measures 12 amino acids. Overall study results and limits: Found in all five tumor regions were only about 7.5-25% of top clones.

Sample: liver tumor tissue from sampling region 1. The subset denotes: tumor region T1, superior pole. The V and J genes are TRBV2 and TRBJ2-5; the table's D gene call, TRBD2, was not cross checked with the DNA. This TCR derives from a man in his forties with primary liver carcinoma and hepatitis B virus infection. The CDR3 sequence is CASSAGGESQYS.